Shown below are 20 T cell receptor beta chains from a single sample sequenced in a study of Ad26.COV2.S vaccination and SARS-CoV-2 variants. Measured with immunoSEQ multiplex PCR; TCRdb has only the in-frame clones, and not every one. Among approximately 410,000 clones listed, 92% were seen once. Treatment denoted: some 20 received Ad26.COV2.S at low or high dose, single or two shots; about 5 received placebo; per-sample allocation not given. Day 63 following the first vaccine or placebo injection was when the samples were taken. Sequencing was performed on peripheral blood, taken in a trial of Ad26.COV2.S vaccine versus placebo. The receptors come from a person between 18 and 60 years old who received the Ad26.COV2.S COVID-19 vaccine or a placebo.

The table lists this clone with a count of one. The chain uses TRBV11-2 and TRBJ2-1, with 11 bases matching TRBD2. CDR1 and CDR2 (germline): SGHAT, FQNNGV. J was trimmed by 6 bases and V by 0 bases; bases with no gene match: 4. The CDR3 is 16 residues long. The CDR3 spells CASSLDPLAGGNEQFF. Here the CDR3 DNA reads TGTGCCAGCAGCTTAGATCCCCTAGCGGGGGGCAATGAGCAGTTCTTC.

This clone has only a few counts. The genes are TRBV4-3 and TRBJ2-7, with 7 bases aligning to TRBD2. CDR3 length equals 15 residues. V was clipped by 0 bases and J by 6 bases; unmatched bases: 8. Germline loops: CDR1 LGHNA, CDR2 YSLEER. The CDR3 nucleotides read TGCGCCAGCAGCCAAGATGCAGGGAGGGGACTCGAGCAGTACTTC. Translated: CASSQDAGRGLEQYF.

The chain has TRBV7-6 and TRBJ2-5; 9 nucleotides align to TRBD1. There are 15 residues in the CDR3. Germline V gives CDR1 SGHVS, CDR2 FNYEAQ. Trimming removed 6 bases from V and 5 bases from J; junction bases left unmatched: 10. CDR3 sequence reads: CASSPSDRGSETQYF. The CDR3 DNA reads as TGTGCCAGCAGTCCTTCGGACAGGGGATCGGAGACCCAGTACTTC.

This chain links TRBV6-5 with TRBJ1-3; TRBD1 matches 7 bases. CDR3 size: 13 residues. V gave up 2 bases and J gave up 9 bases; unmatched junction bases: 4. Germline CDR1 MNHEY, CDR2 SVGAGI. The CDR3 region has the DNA TGTGCCAGCAGTTACGACCAGGGGGTCACCATATATTTT. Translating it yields CASSYDQGVTIYF.

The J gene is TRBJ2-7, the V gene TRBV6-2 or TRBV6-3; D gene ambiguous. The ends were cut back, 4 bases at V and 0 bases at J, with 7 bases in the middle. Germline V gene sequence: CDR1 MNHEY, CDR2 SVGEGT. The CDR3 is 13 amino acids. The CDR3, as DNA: TGTGCCAGCAGTTTTGGAAACTCCTACGAGCAGTACTTC. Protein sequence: CASSFGNSYEQYF.

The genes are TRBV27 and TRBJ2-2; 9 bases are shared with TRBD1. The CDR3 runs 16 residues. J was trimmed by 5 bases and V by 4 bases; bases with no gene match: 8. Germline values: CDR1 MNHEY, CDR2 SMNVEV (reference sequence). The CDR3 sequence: CASSSGTGYMTGELFF. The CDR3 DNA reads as TGTGCCAGCAGTTCCGGGACAGGGTATATGACCGGGGAGCTGTTTTTT.

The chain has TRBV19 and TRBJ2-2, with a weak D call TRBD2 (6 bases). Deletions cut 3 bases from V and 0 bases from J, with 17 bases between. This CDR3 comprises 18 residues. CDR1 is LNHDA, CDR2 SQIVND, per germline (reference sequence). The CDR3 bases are TGTGCCAGTAGTATGGACCACTCGGGACTTCCGAACACCGGGGAGCTGTTTTTT. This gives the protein CASSMDHSGLPNTGELFF. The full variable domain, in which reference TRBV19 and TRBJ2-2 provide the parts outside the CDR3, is DGGITQSPKYLFRKEGQNVTLSCEQNLNHDAMYWYRQDPGQGLRLIYYSQIVNDFQKGDIAEGYSVSREKKESFPLTVTSAQKNPTAFYLCASSMDHSGLPNTGELFFGEGSRLTVL.

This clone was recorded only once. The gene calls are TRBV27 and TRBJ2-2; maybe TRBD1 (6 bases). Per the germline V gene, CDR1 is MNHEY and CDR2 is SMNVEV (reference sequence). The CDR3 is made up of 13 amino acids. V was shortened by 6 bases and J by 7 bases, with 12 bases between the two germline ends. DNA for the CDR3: TGTGCCAGCAGACCCCAGGGGATCGGGGAGCTGTTTTTT. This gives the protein CASRPQGIGELFF.

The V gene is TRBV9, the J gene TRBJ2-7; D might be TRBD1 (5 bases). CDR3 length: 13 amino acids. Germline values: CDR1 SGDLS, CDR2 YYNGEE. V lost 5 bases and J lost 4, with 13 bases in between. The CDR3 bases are TGTGCCAGCAGAGATCGACAGTTATACGAGCAGTACTTC. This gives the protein CASRDRQLYEQYF.

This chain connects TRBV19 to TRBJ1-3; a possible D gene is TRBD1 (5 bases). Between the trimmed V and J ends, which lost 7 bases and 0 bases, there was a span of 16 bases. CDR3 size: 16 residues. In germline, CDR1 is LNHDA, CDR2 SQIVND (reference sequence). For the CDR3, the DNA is TGTGCCAGTAAACCCAGGGCGGGAAACTCTGGAAACACCATATATTTT. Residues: CASKPRAGNSGNTIYF.

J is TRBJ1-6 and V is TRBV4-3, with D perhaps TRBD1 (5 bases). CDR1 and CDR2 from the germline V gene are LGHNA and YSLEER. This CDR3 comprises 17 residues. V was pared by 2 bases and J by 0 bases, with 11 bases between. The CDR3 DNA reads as TGCGCCAGCAGCCAAATGGGGGGGGGCTCCTATAATTCACCCCTCCACTTT. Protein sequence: CASSQMGGGSYNSPLHF.

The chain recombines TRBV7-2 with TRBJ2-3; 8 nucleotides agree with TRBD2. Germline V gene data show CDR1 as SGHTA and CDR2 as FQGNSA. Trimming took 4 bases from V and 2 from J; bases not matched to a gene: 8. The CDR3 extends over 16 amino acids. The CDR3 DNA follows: TGTGCCAGCAGCTCCACAGCGGGGGTGGACACAGATACGCAGTATTTT. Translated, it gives CASSSTAGVDTDTQYF.

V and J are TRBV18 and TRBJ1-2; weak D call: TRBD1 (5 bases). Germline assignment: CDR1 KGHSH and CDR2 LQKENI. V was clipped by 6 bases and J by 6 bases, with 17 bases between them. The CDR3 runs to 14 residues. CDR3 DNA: TGTGCCAGCTCCCCCGGGGGGGGAACCGATGGCTACACCTTC. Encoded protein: CASSPGGGTDGYTF.

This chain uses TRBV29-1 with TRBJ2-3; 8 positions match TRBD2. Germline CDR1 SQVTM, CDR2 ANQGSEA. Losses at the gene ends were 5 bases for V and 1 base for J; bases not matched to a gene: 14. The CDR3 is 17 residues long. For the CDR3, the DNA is TGCAGCGTTTCCCCAACTGGGACTAGAGGGCGCACAGATACGCAGTATTTT. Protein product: CSVSPTGTRGRTDTQYF.

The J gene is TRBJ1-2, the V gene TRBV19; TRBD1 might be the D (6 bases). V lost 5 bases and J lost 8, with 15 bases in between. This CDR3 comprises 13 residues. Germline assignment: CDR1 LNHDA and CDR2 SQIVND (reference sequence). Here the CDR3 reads CASSRRQGPGYTF. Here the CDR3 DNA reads TGTGCCAGTAGTCGTCGGCAGGGGCCCGGCTACACCTTC.

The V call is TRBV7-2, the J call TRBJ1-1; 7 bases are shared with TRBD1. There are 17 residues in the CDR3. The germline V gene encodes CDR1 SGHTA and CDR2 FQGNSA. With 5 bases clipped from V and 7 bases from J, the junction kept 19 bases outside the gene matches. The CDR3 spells CASSLKPLRDRNHEAFF. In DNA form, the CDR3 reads TGTGCCAGCAGCCTCAAACCGCTCCGGGACAGAAACCATGAAGCTTTCTTT.

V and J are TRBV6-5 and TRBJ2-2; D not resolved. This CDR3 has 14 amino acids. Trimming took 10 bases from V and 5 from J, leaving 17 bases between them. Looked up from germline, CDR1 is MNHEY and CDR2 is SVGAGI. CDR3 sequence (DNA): TGTGCCACCATGAGGTCACCCAGAACCGGGGAGCTGTTTTTT. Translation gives CATMRSPRTGELFF.

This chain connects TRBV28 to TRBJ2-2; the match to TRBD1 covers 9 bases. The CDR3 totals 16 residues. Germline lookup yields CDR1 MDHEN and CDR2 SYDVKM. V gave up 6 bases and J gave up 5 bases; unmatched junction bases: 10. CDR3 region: CASSQLGTGRTGELFF. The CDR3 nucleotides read TGTGCCAGCAGCCAGCTCGGGACAGGGAGAACCGGGGAGCTGTTTTTT. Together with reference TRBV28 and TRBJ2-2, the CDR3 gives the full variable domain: DVKVTQSSRYLVKRTGEKVFLECVQDMDHENMFWYRQDPGLGLRLIYFSYDVKMKEKGDIPEGYSVSREKKERFSLILESASTNQTSMYLCASSQLGTGRTGELFFGEGSRLTVL.

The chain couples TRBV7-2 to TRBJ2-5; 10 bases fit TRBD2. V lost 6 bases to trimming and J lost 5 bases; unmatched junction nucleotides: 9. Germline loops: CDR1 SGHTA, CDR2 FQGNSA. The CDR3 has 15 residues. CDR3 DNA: TGTGCCAGCAGACCACCGGGACTAGCGATGGAGACCCAGTACTTC. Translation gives CASRPPGLAMETQYF.

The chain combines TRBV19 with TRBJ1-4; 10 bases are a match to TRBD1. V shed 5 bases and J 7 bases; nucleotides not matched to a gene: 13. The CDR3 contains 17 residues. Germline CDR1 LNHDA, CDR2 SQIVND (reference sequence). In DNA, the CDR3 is TGTGCCAGTAGTTCCCCCCCTCGACAGGGGGCGCGTGAAAAACTGTTTTTT. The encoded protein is CASSSPPRQGAREKLFF.